Shown below are 4 T cell receptor beta chains from a single sample sequenced in a study of regulatory T cells in long-lasting Graves disease. For TCR beta, libraries came from iRepertoire HTBI primers and Arm-PCR of CDR3 regions. MiXCR was run by TCRdb on the multiplex PCR reads, yielding one entry per CDR3 protein. Among 200,000 to 300,000 distinct CDR3 sequences listed, around 20% were seen once. As to time point: newly diagnosed GD, antithyroid drugs for less than 3 months. PBMC-extracted RNA yielded the TCR library. Sample: peripheral blood mononuclear cells (PBMCs), taken at new diagnosis, from a patient treated with antithyroid drugs. The receptor source for this set is a female donor with Graves disease.

This clonotype was recorded many times. The rearrangement links TRBV20-1 to TRBJ1-2; TRBD1 matches at 8 bases. After removal of 2 bases from V and 8 bases from J, the junction contained 7 bases not matched to a gene. The CDR3 has 13 residues. Germline V gives CDR1 DFQATT, CDR2 SNEGSKA (reference sequence). CDR3 DNA: TGCAGTGCTAGAAGGCAGGGGGCAGGGGGCTACACCTTC. Its translation is CSARRQGAGGYTF.

This clonotype was observed many times. This chain's CDR3 is CASRAPSGRGSSYNSPLHF. CDR3 sequence (DNA): TGTGCCAGCAGAGCTCCTTCGGGGAGAGGAAGCTCCTATAATTCACCCCTCCACTTT. The V and J genes are TRBV28 and TRBJ1-6, with D uncertain. This CDR3 has 19 residues. CDR1 and CDR2 (germline): MDHEN, SYDVKM. With 6 bases removed from V and 0 bases from J, the gap between germline ends came to 21 bases.

There are a few counts of this clonotype. The rearrangement links TRBV9 to TRBJ2-5; 8 bases align to TRBD2. The CDR3 runs to 14 residues. V lost 3 bases to trimming and J lost 5 bases; unmatched junction nucleotides: 6. Germline V lookup: CDR1 SGDLS, CDR2 YYNGEE. The CDR3 is CASSAGLARETQYF. CDR3 in DNA: TGTGCCAGCAGCGCCGGACTAGCTCGTGAGACCCAGTACTTC. Using reference TRBV9 and TRBJ2-5 for the parts outside the CDR3, the full variable domain is DSGVTQTPKHLITATGQRVTLRCSPRSGDLSVYWYQQSLDQGLQFLIQYYNGEERAKGNILERFSAQQFPDLHSELNLSSLELGDSALYFCASSAGLARETQYFGPGTRLLVL.

A note on this clonotype: A single base separates this from a much larger clone, so it may be a read error. V gene TRBV20-1 combines with J gene TRBJ1-2; TRBD1 aligns across 10 bases. V lost 7 bases and J lost 10; bases outside the gene matches: 9. The CDR3 consists of 12 residues. Looked up from germline, CDR1 is DFQATT and CDR2 is SNEGSKA (reference sequence). This CDR3 reads CSGRRDRGDYTF. The CDR3 bases are TGCAGTGGCCGCCGGGACAGGGGCGACTACACCTTC.